One T cell receptor beta chain is described in this entry. Its antigen remains unidentified. One base away lies a much larger clone, so this may be a sequencing read error. The authors ran a second PCR of roughly 6 to 12 cycles using a sample-barcoded 5' primer and a J-beta primer mix. The yield of each sample was at least 2.5 million CDR3-containing paired-end reads. TCRdb processed the 5' RACE reads anew with MiXCR; each CDR3 protein has one entry. The sample shows some 900,000 distinct CDR3 sequences, more than 25% of them seen only once. The data derive from a study of blood T cells in healthy people across ages. Germline lookup yields CDR1 LGHDT and CDR2 YNNKEL (reference sequence). The CDR3 is 15 amino acids. General study points: Estimates based on one million T cells were treated as lower bounds.

The genes are TRBV3-1 and TRBJ2-3, with D possibly being TRBD2 (6 bases). Sequenced input: blood. The TCR sequence derives from a woman of 80 years or more in good health. The CDR3 coding sequence is TGTGCCAGCAGCCAAGGGGGCGGGGTTACAGATGCGCAGTATTTT. As protein: CASSQGGGVTDAQYF.